This T cell receptor (beta chain) was recovered during a study of blood T cell repertoires in COVID-19. Study summary: Both acute and convalescent COVID-19 samples were obtained from the United States, Italy and Spain. T cells, B-cell-depleted T cells, or PBMCs supplied cDNA or gDNA.

V lost 0 bases and J lost 4; bases outside the gene matches: 6. The CDR3 length is 16 residues. CDR1 is MNHEY, CDR2 SVGEGT, per germline. Original data processing: Nucleated cell number was recorded as an estimate derived from reference gene primer amplification. Produced via immunoSEQ multiplex PCR; TCRdb's table is partial and in-frame only. V and J calls and clone size are copied from that table; D and trimming were computed from the DNA. The table lists some 200,000 clones, roughly 76% of them singletons. The sequenced sample was peripheral blood. The gene calls are TRBV6-2 or TRBV6-3 and TRBJ1-5; 7 nucleotides agree with TRBD1. The origin of this receptor is a woman aged 50 to 65 with active or convalescent COVID-19. Here the CDR3 DNA reads TGTGCCAGCAGTTACTCTTCCAGGGGGGTAAATCAGCCCCAGCATTTT. Translated, it gives CASSYSSRGVNQPQHF.